This TCR beta chain was documented in a study of T cell repertoires in cytomegalovirus infection (dated by TCRdb to the late 2010s). With regard to the full study: Because public TCR beta signatures pointed to carriage of CMV infection together with the matching HLA type, the HLA type of each donor mattered for the analysis.

As for this clonotype: No cognate antigen has been identified for it. The CDR3 ends on some other residue instead of the conserved phenylalanine or tryptophan, so this is likely a read error.

At the junction V is shortened by 10 bases and J by 6 bases; bases outside the gene matches: 5. The germline V gene provides CDR1 SNHLY and CDR2 FYNNEI. The CDR3 is 14 amino acids in total, end residues counted. The entry retains the CDR3 DNA only, 42 bases that are in frame from base 1. Findings and caveats that apply to the study as a whole: The ex vivo response was dominated by HLA-C-restricted CMV-specific TCR beta clonotypes, and the single most frequent clonotype in two of eight donors was supplied by these HLA-C-restricted clonotypes. Carriers of CMV infection plus the relevant HLA type were discriminated by the cumulative frequency of public TCR beta family members in the study cohort and in an independent roughly 380-donor cohort.

The run used an Illumina HiSeq 1500. The raw public reads went through TCRdb reprocessing: fastp at Q25, MiXCR clone calling, in-frame beta chains kept. Each record represents a unique CDR3 protein, reported with the most common genes and DNA among its rows. The sample profile shows approximately 500,000 distinct CDR3 sequences; approximately 16% of them were found once. In total, the top ten clones hold under 30% of the sample. The sequence derives from a human donor in good health (CMV status not recorded). Some clones in this sample may be carry-over from other donors' samples. Sequenced material: CD8+ T cells from PBMCs. The chain links TRBV2 with TRBJ2-1; TRBD2 fits 14 bases in the junction. CDR3 protein: CAIPTSGRGNEQFL. The nucleotide sequence is given as TGTGCCATCCCGACTAGCGGGAGGGGCAATGAGCAGTTCTTA.